These T cell receptor beta chains were read from a single sample in a study of blood T cells in healthy people across ages. MiXCR was run by TCRdb on the 5' RACE reads, yielding one entry per CDR3 protein. The table includes roughly 1,700,000 distinct CDR3 sequences, over 25% detected once. The sequenced sample consisted of blood. These receptors were obtained from a woman in her twenties or thirties in good health. Both conserved end residues are part of each CDR3. Fields, in order: clone size, V gene, D gene, J gene, CDR3 protein, CDR3 DNA. The D gene is left open where the match is weak. Clone size is not always given. Where it is, it says once, few, many or a class for expanded clones.

>.|TRBV4-1|.|TRBJ2-3
CASSQDPGAGTDTQYF
TGCGCCAGCAGCCAAGATCCAGGGGCAGGCACAGATACGCAGTATTTT
>many|TRBV7-2|.|TRBJ1-4
CASSLGAREDEKLFF
TGTGCCAGCAGCTTAGGGGCCAGGGAAGATGAAAAACTGTTTTTT
>many|TRBV10-3|TRBD1|TRBJ1-2
CSISESGTAYGYTF
TGTTCCATCAGCGAATCGGGGACAGCCTATGGCTACACCTTC
>.|TRBV4-1|.|TRBJ2-2
CASSHIGLNTGELFF
TGCGCCAGCAGCCATATTGGATTGAACACCGGGGAGCTGTTTTTT
>.|TRBV29-1|.|TRBJ1-2
CSVELDRSRYGYTF
TGCAGCGTTGAACTCGACAGGTCCCGCTATGGCTACACCTTC
>.|TRBV5-1|.|TRBJ1-3
CASRRSPWAGNTIYF
TGCGCCAGCAGACGATCGCCTTGGGCTGGAAACACCATATATTTT
>many|TRBV6-6|TRBD1|TRBJ2-1
CAARDRVNNEQFF
TGTGCCGCCCGGGACAGGGTCAACAATGAGCAGTTCTTC
>.|TRBV6-6|.|TRBJ1-5
CASRGRMSDQPQHF
TGTGCCAGCAGGGGGCGCATGTCGGATCAGCCCCAGCATTTT
>few|TRBV27|.|TRBJ2-5
CASSLSAGREETQYF
TGTGCCAGCAGTTTATCGGCTGGGAGAGAAGAGACCCAGTACTTC
>.|TRBV2|.|TRBJ1-5
CASSKDSFSSNQPQHF
TGTGCCAGTAGCAAAGACAGTTTTTCTAGCAATCAGCCCCAGCATTTT
>once|TRBV28|TRBD2|TRBJ2-3
CASSLEASGGYTDTQYF
TGTGCCAGCAGTTTAGAGGCTAGCGGGGGGTACACAGATACGCAGTATTTT
>many|TRBV29-1|TRBD1|TRBJ2-7
CSAETGQPYEQYF
TGCAGCGCAGAGACAGGGCAACCTTACGAGCAGTACTTC
>few|TRBV27|.|TRBJ2-3
CASSFQARGDTQYF
TGTGCCAGCAGTTTTCAGGCCCGGGGAGATACGCAGTATTTT
>few|TRBV14|.|TRBJ1-4
CASSEVDGRANEKLFF
TGTGCCAGCAGCGAAGTTGACGGGCGAGCTAATGAAAAACTGTTTTTT
>.|TRBV19|.|TRBJ2-3
CASSEPRRGGGTDTQYF
TGTGCCAGTAGTGAACCCCGACGAGGGGGGGGCACAGATACGCAGTATTTT
>.|TRBV5-1|TRBD2|TRBJ2-1
CASSLGRGRGDEQFF
TGCGCCAGCAGCTTGGGTCGGGGGAGGGGCGATGAGCAGTTCTTC
>.|TRBV20-1|.|TRBJ2-3
CSAILQVTDTQYF
TGCAGTGCCATATTGCAGGTCACAGATACGCAGTATTTT